These 10 T cell receptor beta chains share one sample of origin, sequenced in a study of blood T cell repertoires in COVID-19. Using immunoSEQ multiplex PCR, the repertoire was profiled, and TCRdb retains in-frame clones only, with some absent. The sample comprises about 150,000 clones, about 86% of which are singletons, and under 3.5% rests with the top ten. Sequenced material: peripheral blood. The receptors derive from a man between 65 and 85 years old with acute or convalescent COVID-19.

The rearrangement uses TRBV7-9 and TRBJ1-1; D is uncertain. CDR1 SEHNR and CDR2 FQNEAQ come from the germline V gene (reference sequence). V dropped 5 bases and J dropped 8 bases, with 12 bases sitting between them. The CDR3 is made up of 12 amino acids. CDR3 DNA sequence: TGTGCCAGCAGCCCCACCTCGAGGGAAGCTTTCTTT. It yields the protein CASSPTSREAFF.

This chain uses TRBV7-2 with TRBJ2-3; the match to TRBD2 covers 10 bases. This CDR3 region has 17 residues. V lost 1 base to trimming and J lost 1 base; unmatched junction nucleotides: 5. Germline values: CDR1 SGHTA, CDR2 FQGNSA. The CDR3 loop is CASSLELAGIGTDTQYF. CDR3 nucleotide sequence: TGTGCCAGCAGCTTAGAACTAGCGGGAATCGGCACAGATACGCAGTATTTT.

This chain connects TRBV5-6 to TRBJ2-7; D might be TRBD1 (7 bases). This CDR3 region has 16 residues. V shed 0 bases and J shed 0 bases, with 13 bases lying between them. Germline V CDR1 and CDR2: SGHDT, YYEEEE. The CDR3 reads CASSLVSGGSSYEQYF. CDR3 coding DNA: TGTGCCAGCAGCTTGGTGTCAGGGGGGTCCTCCTACGAGCAGTACTTC.

As concerns this clone: The junction and the germline gene differ at one end; a read error may be behind it. V usage is TRBV3-1 (or the pseudogene TRBV3-2) and J usage is TRBJ2-7, with 9 positions matching TRBD2. The CDR3 runs to 15 residues. The germline CDR1 and CDR2 sequences are LGHDT and YNNKEL (reference sequence). The CDR3 sequence: CASSSFNSGSPVTHF. In DNA form, the CDR3 reads TGTGCCAGCAGCTCATTCAATAGCGGGAGCCCCGTGACACACTTC.

This chain connects TRBV18 to TRBJ2-6, with 7 nucleotides matching TRBD2. Germline-derived CDR1 and CDR2 are KGHSH and LQKENI. After removal of 5 bases from V and 2 bases from J, the junction contained 6 bases not matched to a gene. This CDR3 is 16 amino acids long. The CDR3, as DNA: TGTGCCAGCTCAGAGTCGGGGGGACCTGGGGCCAACGTCCTGACTTTC. This encodes CASSESGGPGANVLTF.

V gene TRBV11-2 combines with J gene TRBJ2-3; D not certain. V was trimmed by 2 bases and J by 1 base, leaving 10 bases between them. This CDR3 is built from 15 residues. Germline values: CDR1 SGHAT, CDR2 FQNNGV. In DNA, the CDR3 is TGTGCCAGCAGCTTATCAGAAAGCGGCACAGATACGCAGTATTTT. It translates to CASSLSESGTDTQYF.

The chain links TRBV5-4 to TRBJ2-2; 7 bases agree with TRBD1. The V segment lost 4 bases and the J segment 4 bases; nucleotides outside the gene matches: 10. Germline V gene lookup returns CDR1 SGHNT and CDR2 YYREEE (reference sequence). The CDR3 extends over 16 amino acids. DNA of the CDR3: TGTGCCAGCAGCCCTCAAGGGGGCGCAGCCACCGGGGAGCTGTTTTTT. This encodes CASSPQGGAATGELFF.

The CDR3 loop reads CASAPTGPYGYTF. The CDR3 DNA sequence: TGTGCCAGCGCCCCGACAGGGCCCTATGGCTACACCTTC. The chain recombines TRBV27 with TRBJ1-2; 7 bases are shared with TRBD1. This CDR3 is 13 amino acids long. Germline assignment: CDR1 MNHEY and CDR2 SMNVEV (reference sequence). V dropped 8 bases and J dropped 4; count of bases not matched to a gene: 7.

The gene calls are TRBV7-2 and TRBJ2-1; D unresolved. This CDR3 comprises 14 residues. Germline CDR1 reads SGHTA; CDR2 reads FQGNSA. The ends were cut back, 1 base at V and 8 bases at J, with 12 bases in the middle. CDR3 amino acids: CASSLEVSNDEQFF. The CDR3 nucleotides are TGTGCCAGCAGCTTAGAAGTTAGCAACGATGAGCAGTTCTTC.

This chain joins TRBV4-3 and TRBJ2-7; the match to TRBD2 covers 13 bases. The germline CDR1 and CDR2 sequences are LGHNA and YSLEER. J gave up 0 bases and V 1 base, and 9 bases lay outside the gene matches. The CDR3 totals 19 residues. CDR3 DNA: TGCGCCAGCAGCCAAGCCGGGACTAGCGGGGCCCTCAGCTCCTACGAGCAGTACTTC. It codes for CASSQAGTSGALSSYEQYF.